The rows below give T cell receptor beta chains drawn from one sample of a study of regulatory T cells in long-lasting Graves disease. TCRdb used MiXCR to reprocess the multiplex PCR reads, holding one entry per CDR3 protein. The profile shows some 340,000 distinct CDR3 sequences, roughly 25% of them singletons. Material: peripheral blood mononuclear cells (PBMCs), obtained when the disease was refractory, from a patient treated with antithyroid drugs. The origin of the receptors is a woman in her 40s with Graves disease. Both conserved end residues are part of each CDR3. The order of the fields is D gene, clone size, J gene, V gene, CDR3 DNA, CDR3 protein. The D gene is left open where the match is weak. Size values are once, few and many counts, or a class for expanded clones, and some rows have none.

D: NA
size: NA
J: TRBJ2-2
V: TRBV5-1
DNA: TGCGCCAGCAGCTTCAGCGTGAACACCGGGGAGCTGTTTTTT
CDR3: CASSFSVNTGELFF

D: NA
size: few
J: TRBJ2-7
V: TRBV28
DNA: TGTGCCAGCAGTTTAGCGATAACATACGGGCAGTACTTC
CDR3: CASSLAITYGQYF

D: NA
size: few
J: TRBJ1-4
V: TRBV30
DNA: TGTGCCTGGAGTGTGTCGGGTGAAAAACTGTTTTTT
CDR3: CAWSVSGEKLFF

D: NA
size: many
J: TRBJ1-6
V: TRBV6-2/TRBV6-3
DNA: TGTGCCAGCAGTTACAGCCTGTGGCGCCTTAGCTCCTATAATTCACCCCTCCACTTT
CDR3: CASSYSLWRLSSYNSPLHF

D: NA
size: few
J: TRBJ2-7
V: TRBV29-1
DNA: TGCAGCGTTGTTAAGTTCTACGAGCAGTACTTC
CDR3: CSVVKFYEQYF

D: NA
size: NA
J: TRBJ1-1
V: TRBV20-1
DNA: TGCAGTGCTAGAGATTTTCCCGGCACTGAAGCTTTCTTT
CDR3: CSARDFPGTEAFF

D: NA
size: few
J: TRBJ1-4
V: TRBV4-1
DNA: TGCGCCAGCACCGCTGGGCCCGGCGGAACTAATGAAAAACTGTTTTTT
CDR3: CASTAGPGGTNEKLFF

D: TRBD1
size: many
J: TRBJ2-7
V: TRBV2
DNA: TGTGCCAGCAGTGAAAGGGGGCTCTCCTACGAGCAGTACTTC
CDR3: CASSERGLSYEQYF

D: NA
size: NA
J: TRBJ2-5
V: TRBV9
DNA: TGTGCCAGCAGCCAAGGGGGGGTACCCCAAGAGACCCAGTACTTC
CDR3: CASSQGGVPQETQYF

D: NA
size: many
J: TRBJ2-7
V: TRBV27
DNA: TGTGCCAGCACCCTTATGGCGAGGCACGAGCAGTACTTC
CDR3: CASTLMARHEQYF

D: NA
size: NA
J: TRBJ2-2
V: TRBV5-1
DNA: TGCGCCAGCAGCACGGGACCGAACACCGGGGAGCTGTTTTTT
CDR3: CASSTGPNTGELFF

D: NA
size: few
J: TRBJ2-6
V: TRBV20-1
DNA: TGCAGTGCTAGTTCCGGGGCTGGGGCCAACGTCCTGACTTTC
CDR3: CSASSGAGANVLTF

D: TRBD1
size: few
J: TRBJ1-1
V: TRBV6-2/TRBV6-3
DNA: TGTGCCAGCGGTAGACAGGGGGCCGACACTGAAGCTTTCTTT
CDR3: CASGRQGADTEAFF

D: NA
size: NA
J: TRBJ2-6
V: TRBV6-1
DNA: TGTGCCAGCAGTCCCCGGACAGCGGGGGCCAACGTCCTGACTTTC
CDR3: CASSPRTAGANVLTF

D: NA
size: many
J: TRBJ2-7
V: TRBV28
DNA: TGTGCCAGCAGTTTTTACCGCTCCTACGAGCAGTACTTC
CDR3: CASSFYRSYEQYF

D: NA
size: NA
J: TRBJ2-1
V: TRBV12-3/TRBV12-4
DNA: TGTGCCAGCAGTTTAGGGGCCAGGGCCGACAATGAGCAGTTCTTC
CDR3: CASSLGARADNEQFF

D: NA
size: few
J: TRBJ2-2
V: TRBV11-2
DNA: TGTGCCAGCAGCTTCAGGGGGGCCGGGGAGCTGTTTTTT
CDR3: CASSFRGAGELFF

D: TRBD2
size: NA
J: TRBJ2-1
V: TRBV7-2
DNA: TGTGCCAGCAGCGTTAGCGGGAGGGTGTATGAGCAGTTCTTC
CDR3: CASSVSGRVYEQFF

D: NA
size: many
J: TRBJ1-1
V: TRBV7-9
DNA: TGCGCCAGCAGCAACCGGGACGGATACACTGAAGCTTTCTTT
CDR3: CASSNRDGYTEAFF

D: NA
size: NA
J: TRBJ2-7
V: TRBV29-1
DNA: TGCAGCGTTCTATCAGGGCATAGCTCCTACGAGCAGTACTTC
CDR3: CSVLSGHSSYEQYF

D: TRBD2
size: few
J: TRBJ2-1
V: TRBV11-2
DNA: TGTGCCAGCAGTTACACCGGGACTAGTTACAATGAGCAGTTCTTC
CDR3: CASSYTGTSYNEQFF

D: TRBD2
size: many
J: TRBJ2-7
V: TRBV5-1
DNA: TGCGCCAGCAGACTGACTAGCGGGAGACTGTACGAGCAGTACTTC
CDR3: CASRLTSGRLYEQYF

D: TRBD1
size: NA
J: TRBJ2-6
V: TRBV12-3/TRBV12-4
DNA: TGTGCCAGCAGTATTGGACAGGGGGCGCTGGGGGCCAACGTCCTGACTTTC
CDR3: CASSIGQGALGANVLTF

D: NA
size: many
J: TRBJ2-4
V: TRBV20-1
DNA: TGCAGTGCTAGAGCCGGAGGCGCTACAGCCAAAAACATTCAGTACTTC
CDR3: CSARAGGATAKNIQYF

D: NA
size: many
J: TRBJ2-7
V: TRBV2
DNA: TGTGCCAGCAGTGAAGGTTCGCTAGCGTCGGACGAGCAGTACTTC
CDR3: CASSEGSLASDEQYF

D: TRBD1
size: few
J: TRBJ1-1
V: TRBV19
DNA: TGTGCCAGTAGTATAGCGATCGGCAGGGGGCTTACTGAAGCTTTCTTT
CDR3: CASSIAIGRGLTEAFF

D: NA
size: many
J: TRBJ1-1
V: TRBV12-3/TRBV12-4
DNA: TGTGCCACCTGGGAGAGCCAGAACACTGAAGCTTTCTTT
CDR3: CATWESQNTEAFF

D: TRBD1
size: NA
J: TRBJ1-5
V: TRBV10-2
DNA: TGCGCCAGCAGTGGGGGGAAGGGACAGGGGTACAATCAGCCCCAGCATTTT
CDR3: CASSGGKGQGYNQPQHF

D: NA
size: many
J: TRBJ2-5
V: TRBV27
DNA: TGTGCCAGCAGTTTAACCTCAGGGGAGACCCAGTACTTC
CDR3: CASSLTSGETQYF

D: NA
size: few
J: TRBJ1-1
V: TRBV5-6
DNA: TGTGCCAGCAGCTTGGGCAGGCATACTGAAGCTTTCTTT
CDR3: CASSLGRHTEAFF

D: NA
size: many
J: TRBJ2-3
V: TRBV28
DNA: TGTGCCAGCAGCCCTACTCCCCAGGGGTTAAGGGACACAGATACGCAGTATTTT
CDR3: CASSPTPQGLRDTDTQYF

D: NA
size: many
J: TRBJ2-7
V: TRBV28
DNA: TGTGCCAGCAGCCCGGGACAAGAGACGCGCGAGCAGTACTTC
CDR3: CASSPGQETREQYF

D: TRBD2
size: NA
J: TRBJ2-4
V: TRBV20-1
DNA: TGCAGTGCTAGAGTCCCCCTAGCGGGAGGGCCGACCAAAAACATTCAGTACTTC
CDR3: CSARVPLAGGPTKNIQYF

D: NA
size: few
J: TRBJ2-7
V: TRBV13
DNA: TGTGCCAGCAGCTTACAGTTCGACGAGCAGTACTTC
CDR3: CASSLQFDEQYF